What follows are 30 T cell receptor beta chains derived from one specimen sequenced in a study of blood T cell repertoires in COVID-19. The protocol was immunoSEQ multiplex PCR, while the TCRdb copy is restricted to in-frame clones and leaves out a portion. The sample consists of under 300,000 clones, roughly 87% of them appearing once. Sample: PBMCs or T cells enriched from blood (not recorded which). The receptor set was obtained from a woman aged 25-40 years with acute COVID-19.

The chain joins TRBV20-1 to TRBJ2-4; possible D gene TRBD1, 6 bases. The germline V gene encodes CDR1 DFQATT and CDR2 SNEGSKA (reference sequence). The CDR3 has 11 amino acids. The germline V and J ends were trimmed by 5 bases and 9 bases, with 11 bases remaining between them. CDR3 residues: CSASLGGIQYF. CDR3 DNA sequence: TGCAGTGCTTCACTAGGGGGCATTCAGTACTTC.

This sequence joins TRBV3-1 (or the pseudogene TRBV3-2) and TRBJ1-4; no definite D call. Germline assignment: CDR1 LGHDT and CDR2 YNNKEL (reference sequence). V dropped 4 bases and J dropped 5 bases, with 11 bases sitting between them. This CDR3 is 14 amino acids long. In nucleotides, the CDR3 is TGTGCCAGCAGCCCTGGCAACACCAATGAAAAACTGTTTTTT. Its translation: CASSPGNTNEKLFF.

The chain carries TRBV4-1 and TRBJ2-5, with 11 bases identical to TRBD2. J lost 3 bases, V lost 3 bases, and 6 bases had no gene match. This CDR3 contains 16 residues. Germline V gives CDR1 MGHRA, CDR2 YSYEKL. The CDR3, as DNA: TGCGCCAGCAGCCAGTTCCCGGGACTAGCGGAAGAGACCCAGTACTTC. Residues: CASSQFPGLAEETQYF.

The chain combines TRBV30 with TRBJ1-5, with 10 bases aligning to TRBD1. The CDR3 covers 15 residues. CDR1 and CDR2 from the germline V gene are GTSNPN and SVGIG (reference sequence). Unmatched junction bases numbered 5, after V lost 5 bases and J lost 1 base. Here the CDR3 reads CAWRDRGWSNQPQHF. The CDR3 DNA is TGTGCCTGGCGGGACAGGGGATGGAGCAATCAGCCCCAGCATTTT.

The chain combines TRBV7-9 with TRBJ2-5; 8 bases line up with TRBD1. CDR3 length: 15 amino acids. With V trimmed by 5 bases and J by 5 bases, 10 bases remained unmatched. In germline, CDR1 is SEHNR, CDR2 FQNEAQ (reference sequence). The CDR3 spells CASSEDRAGTETQYF. CDR3 bases: TGTGCCAGCAGCGAGGACAGGGCGGGCACGGAGACCCAGTACTTC.

V is TRBV10-1 and J is TRBJ1-1, with D unclear. Germline CDR1 WNHNN, CDR2 SYGVQD (reference sequence). V was cut by 1 base and J by 0 bases, with 3 bases left in between. The CDR3 length is 13 residues. The CDR3 DNA reads TGCGCCAGCAGTGAGTACTTGAACACTGAAGCTTTCTTT. It encodes CASSEYLNTEAFF.

This clone was counted a few times. The chain joins TRBV14 to TRBJ1-2; D is ambiguous. V lost 3 bases and J 1 base, leaving 6 bases between the germline ends. Germline V gene sequence: CDR1 SGHDN, CDR2 FVKESK. The CDR3 is 13 amino acids. The CDR3, as DNA: TGTGCCAGCAGCCAGCGGCTTAACTATGGCTACACCTTC. Protein sequence: CASSQRLNYGYTF. Looking up the rest from reference TRBV14 and TRBJ1-2 gives the full variable domain: EAGVTQFPSHSVIEKGQTVTLRCDPISGHDNLYWYRRVMGKEIKFLLHFVKESKQDESGMPNNRFLAERTGGTYSTLKVQPAELEDSGVYFCASSQRLNYGYTFGSGTRLTVV.

The CDR3 DNA follows: TGTGCCACCAGCAGAGAGAGAGGACAGGGGGCCTACGAGCAGTACTTC. It codes for CATSRERGQGAYEQYF. The chain combines TRBV15 with TRBJ2-7, with 10 bases lining up with TRBD1. V lost 0 bases to trimming and J lost 2 bases; unmatched junction nucleotides: 4. This CDR3 comprises 16 residues. CDR1 and CDR2 (germline): LNHNV, YYDKDF (reference sequence).

The V call is TRBV9, the J call TRBJ2-3; 12 bases line up with TRBD2. Germline lookup yields CDR1 SGDLS and CDR2 YYNGEE. The CDR3 is made up of 16 amino acids. Trimming cost V 3 bases and J 2 bases; bases outside gene matches: 4. The CDR3: CASSDGTSGYTDTQYF. The CDR3 DNA is TGTGCCAGCAGCGACGGGACTAGCGGGTACACAGATACGCAGTATTTT.

V is TRBV7-2 and J is TRBJ1-1; TRBD1 matches 7 bases. Germline lookup yields CDR1 SGHTA and CDR2 FQGNSA. The trim removed 6 bases at V and 1 base at J, leaving 11 bases unmatched. The CDR3 contains 16 residues. The CDR3 DNA is TGTGCCAGCAGTTCCCGACAGGGAAGGGGGAACACTGAAGCTTTCTTT. It translates to CASSSRQGRGNTEAFF. Supplemented by reference TRBV7-2 and TRBJ1-1, the full variable domain reads GAGVSQSPSNKVTEKGKDVELRCDPISGHTALYWYRQSLGQGLEFLIYFQGNSAPDKSGLPSDRFSAERTGGSVSTLTIQRTQQEDSAVYLCASSSRQGRGNTEAFFGQGTRLTVV.

The chain couples TRBV23-1 to TRBJ1-6, with no clear D. TRBV23-1 is an ORF; its function is uncertain. V was cut by 0 bases and J by 0 bases, with 15 bases left in between. The CDR3 has 19 amino acids. The CDR3 DNA reads TGCGCCAGCAGTCAATCGAAGCCGGGGATTAGCTCCTATAATTCACCCCTCCACTTT. Translating it yields CASSQSKPGISSYNSPLHF.

J is TRBJ2-4 and V is TRBV6-5; D call uncertain. The V and J ends lost 7 bases and 0 bases respectively, with 10 bases between them. CDR3 length equals 14 residues. Per germline, CDR1 MNHEY and CDR2 SVGAGI. The CDR3 reads CASTSVVAKNIQYF. The CDR3, as DNA: TGTGCCAGCACTAGTGTTGTAGCCAAAAACATTCAGTACTTC.

The V and J genes are TRBV3-1 (or the pseudogene TRBV3-2) and TRBJ1-6; no firm D call. The V gene lost 1 base and the J gene lost 10 bases, with 11 bases spanning the gap. The V gene's germline CDR1 is LGHDT and CDR2 YNNKEL (reference sequence). The CDR3 contains 14 residues. The CDR3 protein is CASSQVERQSPLHF. CDR3 coding DNA: TGTGCCAGCAGCCAAGTAGAGCGGCAATCACCCCTCCACTTT.

V gene TRBV3-1 (or the pseudogene TRBV3-2) combines with J gene TRBJ2-5, with D perhaps TRBD2 (5 bases). The length of the CDR3 is 12 residues. In germline, CDR1 is LGHDT, CDR2 YNNKEL (reference sequence). V lost 1 base, J lost 5 bases, and 5 bases lay in between. The CDR3 sequence: CASSQGGETQYF. CDR3 DNA sequence: TGTGCCAGCAGCCAAGGAGGGGAGACCCAGTACTTC.

This rearrangement joins TRBV27 to TRBJ1-6; TRBD1 matches 7 bases. The length of the CDR3 is 15 residues. The J segment lost 3 bases and the V segment lost 6 bases, leaving 5 bases of the junction unmatched. CDR1 is MNHEY, CDR2 SMNVEV, per germline (reference sequence). As DNA, the CDR3 is TGTGCCAGCAGACCGACAGGGATCTATAATTCACCCCTCCACTTT. Its protein product is CASRPTGIYNSPLHF.

The sample holds many counts of this clone. This chain uses TRBV7-2 with TRBJ1-4; D is perhaps TRBD1 (6 bases). Trimming removed 3 bases at V and 5 bases at J, with 10 bases between. Germline lookup yields CDR1 SGHTA and CDR2 FQGNSA. The CDR3 covers 14 residues. The CDR3 region is CASSFSGTNEKLFF. CDR3 bases: TGTGCCAGCAGCTTCTCCGGGACAAATGAAAAACTGTTTTTT.

The chain is built from TRBV27 and TRBJ1-2; 8 bases map to TRBD1. This CDR3 is built from 13 residues. Germline-derived CDR1 and CDR2 are MNHEY and SMNVEV (reference sequence). V was clipped by 6 bases and J by 1 base; unmatched bases: 1. CDR3 nucleotides: TGTGCCAGCAGACAGGGGGTTAACTATGGCTACACCTTC. This sequence encodes CASRQGVNYGYTF.

V and J are TRBV7-9 and TRBJ1-3, with D perhaps matching TRBD1 (5 bases). V was cut by 5 bases and J by 0 bases, with 14 bases left in between. Germline V CDR1 and CDR2: SEHNR, FQNEAQ (reference sequence). The CDR3 sequence is 16 residues long. In nucleotides, the CDR3 is TGTGCCAGCAGCACACCCGACAGAGACTCTGGAAACACCATATATTTT. Its translation is CASSTPDRDSGNTIYF.

The chain combines TRBV5-1 with TRBJ2-5; D ambiguous. CDR1 and CDR2 from the germline V gene are SGHRS and YFSETQ. Trimming took off 0 bases at V and 1 base at J, with 13 bases between the two ends. The CDR3 sequence is 16 residues long. The CDR3 sequence is CASSLGADATQETQYF. The CDR3 DNA is TGCGCCAGCAGCTTGGGGGCCGATGCGACCCAAGAGACCCAGTACTTC.

This clone was counted a single time. V usage is TRBV5-1 and J usage is TRBJ2-5, with a possible D match to TRBD1 (6 bases). Germline V CDR1 and CDR2: SGHRS, YFSETQ. The CDR3 sequence is 15 residues long. V shed 0 bases and J shed 2 bases, with 11 bases lying between them. CDR3 loop: CASSLGGHQQETQYF. For the CDR3, the DNA is TGCGCCAGCAGCTTGGGGGGGCACCAGCAAGAGACCCAGTACTTC.

The chain is built from TRBV28 and TRBJ1-2; TRBD1 matches at 7 bases. The CDR3 length is 13 residues. V was pared by 6 bases and J by 3 bases, with 4 bases of the junction left unmatched. CDR1 MDHEN and CDR2 SYDVKM come from the germline V gene. DNA for the CDR3: TGTGCCAGCAGGACAGGACAGGACTATGGCTACACCTTC. It translates to CASRTGQDYGYTF.

The gene calls are TRBV2 and TRBJ1-2; D is possibly TRBD1 (5 bases). Germline assignment: CDR1 SNHLY and CDR2 FYNNEI. V was cut by 7 bases and J by 6 bases, with 12 bases left in between. CDR3 length: 12 residues. DNA of the CDR3: TGTGCCAGCAATGCGGGACCCGATGGCTACACCTTC. Residues: CASNAGPDGYTF.

The chain is built from TRBV5-1 and TRBJ1-2; no reliable D call. The V gene's germline CDR1 is SGHRS and CDR2 YFSETQ. CDR3 length equals 11 residues. V was pared by 9 bases and J by 6 bases, with 12 bases between. CDR3 DNA sequence: TGCGCCACGGCGGGTAAGGATGGCTACACCTTC. Translation gives CATAGKDGYTF.

V and J are TRBV3-1 (or the pseudogene TRBV3-2) and TRBJ2-2; a weak D match, TRBD1 (6 bases). V lost 1 base to trimming and J lost 6 bases, with 12 bases between them. This CDR3 contains 15 residues. Germline assignment: CDR1 LGHDT and CDR2 YNNKEL (reference sequence). The CDR3 protein is CASSQGSGDAGELFF. Here the CDR3 DNA reads TGTGCCAGCAGCCAAGGGTCAGGGGACGCCGGGGAGCTGTTTTTT.

A single count supports this clone. J is TRBJ1-1 and V is TRBV19; D uncertain. CDR1 and CDR2 from the germline V gene are LNHDA and SQIVND (reference sequence). The CDR3 extends over 15 amino acids. V lost 4 bases and J lost 1, with 13 bases in between. Here the CDR3 reads CASSSTPGGNTEAFF. The CDR3 coding sequence is TGTGCCAGTAGTAGTACCCCCGGAGGGAACACTGAAGCTTTCTTT.

V is TRBV28 and J is TRBJ2-1; 9 nucleotides align to TRBD2. The CDR3 contains 17 residues. V was clipped by 3 bases and J by 7 bases; unmatched bases: 13. Germline V gene lookup returns CDR1 MDHEN and CDR2 SYDVKM. CDR3 in amino acids: CASSFRGRAFRGNEQFF. CDR3 coding DNA: TGTGCCAGCAGTTTTCGCGGGAGGGCCTTCAGGGGGAATGAGCAGTTCTTC.

The chain uses TRBV4-1 and TRBJ2-7, with a possible D match to TRBD1 (8 bases). The CDR3 has 17 residues. CDR1 is MGHRA, CDR2 YSYEKL, per germline. V was pared by 1 base and J by 3 bases, with 19 bases between. The CDR3 is CASSQAPKQGGDYEQYF. For the CDR3, the DNA is TGCGCCAGCAGCCAAGCCCCGAAACAGGGGGGGGACTACGAGCAGTACTTC.

The V and J genes are TRBV2 and TRBJ1-5; 10 bases match TRBD1. Germline CDR1 reads SNHLY; CDR2 reads FYNNEI. With V trimmed by 4 bases and J by 4 bases, 7 bases remained unmatched. This CDR3 has 16 residues. CDR3 sequence reads: CASSGVGTGVNQPQHF. CDR3 bases: TGTGCCAGCAGTGGGGTCGGGACAGGGGTAAATCAGCCCCAGCATTTT.

This clone was counted a single time. Other DNA sequences of this sample code for an identical CDR3. The chain is built from TRBV7-9 and TRBJ1-4; the match to TRBD1 covers 9 bases. Germline V gives CDR1 SEHNR, CDR2 FQNEAQ (reference sequence). CDR3 length equals 14 residues. The junction had 2 bases not matched to a gene; V was cut back by 1 base and J by 8 bases. CDR3 DNA: TGTGCCAGCAGCTTAGGGACAGGGGACGAAAAACTGTTTTTT. Translated, it gives CASSLGTGDEKLFF.

The chain recombines TRBV27 with TRBJ1-1; 8 nucleotides agree with TRBD1. This CDR3 comprises 15 residues. The V gene end was trimmed by 6 bases and the J gene end by 1 base; junction bases not matched to a gene: 7. Germline-derived CDR1 and CDR2 are MNHEY and SMNVEV (reference sequence). The CDR3 region is CASRRTGPTNTEAFF. The DNA of the CDR3 is TGTGCCAGCAGGCGGACAGGGCCTACGAACACTGAAGCTTTCTTT.